This T cell receptor beta chain was identified during a study of shared clonotypes between healthy human individuals. Study results and caveats: At large depth, rarefaction still showed sorted-subset sequencing to be incomplete. Clonotype sharing across a handful of donors was observed for around 5.1% of naive CD4 clonotypes.

Selected positively for CCR7 and CD45RO-negative, naive CD8 cells excluded terminally differentiated effector memory CD45RA+ cells. Donors were Caucasian adults residing in Nashville, Tennessee, USA. Assay: immunoSEQ multiplex PCR; the TCRdb copy retains only in-frame clones and omits some. The table lists about 1,800,000 clones, about 94% of them singletons. Germline CDR1 is LGHNA and CDR2 is YSLEER. The CDR3 has 15 residues. With 0 bases clipped from V and 3 bases from J, the junction kept 2 bases outside the gene matches. For this clone: Its specificity is unknown. The same CDR3 also results from other DNA sequences found in this sample.

The V call is TRBV4-3, the J call TRBJ2-7, with 10 bases lining up with TRBD1. This receptor was identified in a man between 18 and 35 years old in good health. What was sequenced was naive CD8+ T cells sorted from blood. CDR3 DNA sequence: TGCGCCAGCAGCCAAGAGGGGACAGGGGACTACGAGCAGTACTTC. Protein product: CASSQEGTGDYEQYF.